Below, 21 T cell receptor beta chains from the same sample are listed, as sequenced in a study of blood T cell repertoires in COVID-19. Libraries were prepared by immunoSEQ multiplex PCR; TCRdb keeps only in-frame clonotypes and omits some of them. The table lists some 44,000 clones, roughly 86% of them singletons, with 15% in the top ten. Sequenced: peripheral blood. Source of these receptors: a man aged 60-69 years with active COVID-19.

V usage is TRBV19 and J usage is TRBJ2-7; D is perhaps TRBD2 (6 bases). The CDR3 has 15 amino acids. Germline CDR1 is LNHDA and CDR2 is SQIVND (reference sequence). The CDR3 region is CGSRRAGTTSYEQYF. The DNA for the CDR3 is TGTGGAAGCCGGAGGGCAGGAACTACATCCTACGAGCAGTACTTC.

The rearrangement joins TRBV29-1 to TRBJ2-1; D is perhaps TRBD1 (5 bases). The CDR3 covers 14 residues. Between the trimmed V and J ends, which lost 7 bases and 0 bases, there was a span of 13 bases. CDR1 and CDR2 from the germline V gene are SQVTM and ANQGSEA. CDR3 region: CSGAQGSSYNEQFF. CDR3 sequence (DNA): TGCAGCGGAGCTCAGGGATCCTCCTACAATGAGCAGTTCTTC.

Turning to this clone: With a much larger clone just one base away, this may be a read error. This sample also contains other DNA sequences that code for the same CDR3. This chain links TRBV12-3 or TRBV12-4 with TRBJ2-7; D gene unclear. The CDR3 has 12 residues. Between the trimmed V and J ends, which lost 3 bases and 4 bases, there was a span of 7 bases. CDR3 region: CASSFHSYEQYF. The CDR3 nucleotides are TGTGCCAGCAGTTTCCACTCTTACGAGCAGTACTTC.

This chain uses TRBV6-2 or TRBV6-3 with TRBJ1-1, with D possibly TRBD1 on 5 matching bases. V was trimmed by 2 bases and J by 5 bases, leaving 21 bases between them. The CDR3 runs 17 residues. Germline loops: CDR1 MNHEY, CDR2 SVGEGT. CDR3 sequence: CASSYRTGTPLRTEAFF. The CDR3 nucleotides are TGTGCCAGCAGTTACCGGACCGGGACTCCCCTGAGGACTGAAGCTTTCTTT.

The genes are TRBV7-9 and TRBJ2-2, with TRBD2 matching over 11 bases. CDR1 is SEHNR, CDR2 FQNEAQ, per germline (reference sequence). This CDR3 contains 15 residues. V gave up 5 bases and J gave up 6 bases; unmatched junction bases: 5. Here the CDR3 reads CASSPHSGRAGELFF. DNA of the CDR3: TGTGCCAGCAGCCCGCATAGCGGGAGGGCCGGGGAGCTGTTTTTT.

The V gene is TRBV5-1, the J gene TRBJ1-4; D call uncertain. CDR3 length: 15 amino acids. The V gene lost 0 bases and the J gene lost 3 bases, with 9 bases spanning the gap. CDR1 is SGHRS, CDR2 YFSETQ, per germline. As DNA, the CDR3 is TGCGCCAGCAGCTTGGACGGGAGAGCTAATGAAAAACTGTTTTTT. Residues: CASSLDGRANEKLFF. The full variable domain, completed using reference TRBV5-1 and TRBJ1-4, is KAGVTQTPRYLIKTRGQQVTLSCSPISGHRSVSWYQQTPGQGLQFLFEYFSETQRNKGNFPGRFSGRQFSNSRSEMNVSTLELGDSALYLCASSLDGRANEKLFFGSGTQLSVL.

J is TRBJ2-7 and V is TRBV20-1, with a tentative D call TRBD2 (5 bases). The V gene's germline CDR1 is DFQATT and CDR2 SNEGSKA (reference sequence). The V end was cut by 7 bases, the J end by 4 bases, with 11 bases between. This CDR3 has 11 residues. The CDR3 nucleotides are TGCAGTGTCACATCGGGGTACGAGCAGTACTTC. Protein sequence: CSVTSGYEQYF.

The chain carries TRBV19 and TRBJ1-6; TRBD1 aligns across 10 bases. This CDR3 contains 17 residues. The junction had 10 bases not matched to a gene; V was cut back by 3 bases and J by 8 bases. Per germline, CDR1 LNHDA and CDR2 SQIVND (reference sequence). This CDR3 is CASSMSRDRGPDSPLHF. DNA for the CDR3: TGTGCCAGTAGTATGTCCCGGGACAGGGGACCGGATTCACCCCTCCACTTT. Full variable domain (outside the CDR3, taken from reference TRBV19 and TRBJ1-6): DGGITQSPKYLFRKEGQNVTLSCEQNLNHDAMYWYRQDPGQGLRLIYYSQIVNDFQKGDIAEGYSVSREKKESFPLTVTSAQKNPTAFYLCASSMSRDRGPDSPLHFGNGTRLTVT.

A few counts support this clone. J is TRBJ1-5 and V is TRBV6-5; D possibly corresponds to TRBD1 (6 bases). CDR1 is MNHEY and CDR2 is SVGAGI in the germline V gene. The CDR3 sequence is 15 residues long. The V gene lost 6 bases and the J gene lost 2 bases, with 14 bases spanning the gap. The CDR3 coding sequence is TGTGCCAGCAGCCGAGAGGGGGTCGGCAATCAGCCCCAGCATTTT. Translation gives CASSREGVGNQPQHF.

This chain joins TRBV30 and TRBJ2-7, with no clear D. The CDR3 contains 11 residues. Germline V CDR1 and CDR2: GTSNPN, SVGIG (reference sequence). V was shortened by 1 base and J by 2 bases, with 3 bases between the two germline ends. CDR3 amino acids: CAWSDTYEQYF. CDR3 coding DNA: TGTGCCTGGAGTGACACCTACGAGCAGTACTTC.

The rearrangement links TRBV11-2 to TRBJ1-1; D gene ambiguous. The V gene lost 4 bases and the J gene lost 1 base, with 10 bases spanning the gap. The CDR3 extends over 14 amino acids. CDR1 is SGHAT and CDR2 is FQNNGV in the germline V gene. The CDR3 bases are TGTGCCAGCAGCTGGGCCGGCACGAACACTGAAGCTTTCTTT. It translates to CASSWAGTNTEAFF.

The chain recombines TRBV5-1 with TRBJ2-2, with TRBD2 matching 9 bases. With V trimmed by 3 bases and J by 0 bases, 15 bases remained unmatched. From germline, CDR1 is SGHRS and CDR2 YFSETQ. The CDR3 has 20 amino acids. For the CDR3, the DNA is TGCGCCAGCAGCTCCATGGCGGGAGGGCCAGTTGGAGCGAACACCGGGGAGCTGTTTTTT. Amino acid sequence: CASSSMAGGPVGANTGELFF.

V is TRBV5-1 and J is TRBJ2-1; D remains unclear. CDR3 length equals 15 residues. Germline V CDR1 and CDR2: SGHRS, YFSETQ. V lost 4 bases and J lost 0, with 11 bases in between. CDR3 DNA sequence: TGCGCCAGCAGCCTCACTCTTAGCTCCTACAATGAGCAGTTCTTC. This sequence encodes CASSLTLSSYNEQFF.

This clone occurred a few times. This chain links TRBV7-9 with TRBJ2-5; D is unresolved. From germline, CDR1 is SEHNR and CDR2 FQNEAQ (reference sequence). The ends were cut back, 6 bases at V and 4 bases at J, with 9 bases in the middle. CDR3 length: 12 residues. The CDR3 nucleotides are TGTGCCAGCAGGATCTCGGGAGAGACCCAGTACTTC. Its translation: CASRISGETQYF. Supplemented by reference TRBV7-9 and TRBJ2-5, the full variable domain reads DTGVSQNPRHKITKRGQNVTFRCDPISEHNRLYWYRQTLGQGPEFLTYFQNEAQLEKSRLLSDRFSAERPKGSFSTLEIQRTEQGDSAMYLCASRISGETQYFGPGTRLLVL.

The V and J genes are TRBV2 and TRBJ2-5; weak D call: TRBD1 (5 bases). CDR1 SNHLY and CDR2 FYNNEI come from the germline V gene. There are 14 residues in the CDR3. Trimming left V 7 bases short and J 7 bases short, with 19 bases between. Here the CDR3 DNA reads TGTGCCAGCATTCTGGCCCTAAATAGGGGGACCCAGTACTTC. It is translated as CASILALNRGTQYF.

This chain links TRBV29-1 with TRBJ2-5; 7 nucleotides line up with TRBD1. The DNA end lines up better with TRBJ2-7; the J call may be wrong. Germline lookup yields CDR1 SQVTM and CDR2 ANQGSEA. This CDR3 comprises 16 residues. CDR3 protein: CSVEDRGGPGGYEQYF. The CDR3 coding sequence is TGCAGCGTTGAAGATAGGGGTGGGCCAGGGGGATACGAGCAGTACTTC.

The V call is TRBV6-6, the J call TRBJ2-3, with 10 bases matching TRBD1. V lost 0 bases to trimming and J lost 5 bases; unmatched junction nucleotides: 2. This CDR3 region has 15 residues. Per germline, CDR1 MNHNY and CDR2 SVGAGI (reference sequence). The CDR3 is CASSYSTGGKDTQYF. The CDR3 bases are TGTGCCAGCAGTTACTCGACAGGGGGCAAAGATACGCAGTATTTT.

The chain has TRBV19 and TRBJ2-5, with 12 bases fitting TRBD2. Germline V CDR1 and CDR2: LNHDA, SQIVND (reference sequence). The length of the CDR3 is 18 residues. Trimming at V came to 4 bases and at J to 4 bases, leaving 13 bases not matched to a gene. CDR3 amino acids: CASSTASGGARLGETQYF. CDR3 sequence (DNA): TGTGCCAGTAGTACGGCTAGCGGGGGGGCCAGATTAGGAGAGACCCAGTACTTC.

This clone was seen a handful of times. The chain couples TRBV19 to TRBJ1-4, with 7 nucleotides matching TRBD1. CDR3 size: 18 residues. V lost 5 bases and J lost 0; bases outside the gene matches: 12. The V gene's germline CDR1 is LNHDA and CDR2 SQIVND (reference sequence). CDR3 amino acids: CASSQTGARPSTNEKLFF. CDR3 bases: TGTGCCAGTAGTCAAACAGGGGCCCGACCTTCAACTAATGAAAAACTGTTTTTT.

The chain couples TRBV5-1 to TRBJ1-1; a possible D gene is TRBD1 (6 bases). The CDR3 sequence is 14 residues long. Germline V gene sequence: CDR1 SGHRS, CDR2 YFSETQ. The V end lost 6 bases, the J end lost 1 base, and 13 bases lay between the germline ends. This CDR3 reads CASKRGGQNTEAFF. CDR3 nucleotides: TGCGCCAGCAAAAGGGGGGGGCAGAACACTGAAGCTTTCTTT.

This chain joins TRBV27 and TRBJ2-2, with TRBD1 matching 7 bases. Losses at the gene ends were 4 bases for V and 4 bases for J; bases not matched to a gene: 12. The germline gives CDR1 MNHEY, CDR2 SMNVEV (reference sequence). The CDR3 has 17 amino acids. In DNA, the CDR3 is TGTGCCAGCAGTTCTCCGACAGGGAAGGTTAGCACCGGGGAGCTGTTTTTT. This translates into CASSSPTGKVSTGELFF.